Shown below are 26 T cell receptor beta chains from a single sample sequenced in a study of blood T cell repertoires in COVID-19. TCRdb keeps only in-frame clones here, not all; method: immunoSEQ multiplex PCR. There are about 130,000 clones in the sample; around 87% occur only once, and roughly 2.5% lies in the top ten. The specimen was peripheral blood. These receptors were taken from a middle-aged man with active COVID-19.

CDR3 sequence reads: CASSLPGQGTETQYF. Here the CDR3 DNA reads TGTGCCAGCAGCTTACCGGGACAGGGGACTGAGACCCAGTACTTC. The chain uses TRBV5-6 and TRBJ2-5, with 10 positions matching TRBD1. Germline V gene lookup returns CDR1 SGHDT and CDR2 YYEEEE. This CDR3 comprises 15 residues. J lost 5 bases, V lost 2 bases, and 6 bases had no gene match.

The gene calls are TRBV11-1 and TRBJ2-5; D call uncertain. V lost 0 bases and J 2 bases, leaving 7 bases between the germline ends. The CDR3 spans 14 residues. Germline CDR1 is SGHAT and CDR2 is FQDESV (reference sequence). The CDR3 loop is CASSLALEQETQYF. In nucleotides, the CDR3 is TGTGCCAGCAGCTTAGCGTTAGAACAAGAGACCCAGTACTTC.

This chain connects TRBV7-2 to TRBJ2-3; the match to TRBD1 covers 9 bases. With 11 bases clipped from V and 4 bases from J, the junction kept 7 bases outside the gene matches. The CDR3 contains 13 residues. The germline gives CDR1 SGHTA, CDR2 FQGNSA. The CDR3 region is CAASRQGADTQYF. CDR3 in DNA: TGTGCCGCCTCCCGACAGGGGGCAGATACGCAGTATTTT.

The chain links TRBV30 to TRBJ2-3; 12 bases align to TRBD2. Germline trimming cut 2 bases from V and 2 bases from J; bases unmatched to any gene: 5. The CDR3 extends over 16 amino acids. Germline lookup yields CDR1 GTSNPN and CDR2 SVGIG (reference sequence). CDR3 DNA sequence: TGTGCCTGGAGTCAGGGGACTAGCGGGTACACAGATACGCAGTATTTT. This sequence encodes CAWSQGTSGYTDTQYF.

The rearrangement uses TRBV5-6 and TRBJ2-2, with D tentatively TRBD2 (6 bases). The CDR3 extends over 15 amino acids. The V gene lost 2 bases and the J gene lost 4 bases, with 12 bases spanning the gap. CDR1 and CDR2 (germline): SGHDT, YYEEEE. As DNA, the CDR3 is TGTGCCAGCAGCTTCGGCCTCGGGGGCACCGGGGAGCTGTTTTTT. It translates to CASSFGLGGTGELFF.

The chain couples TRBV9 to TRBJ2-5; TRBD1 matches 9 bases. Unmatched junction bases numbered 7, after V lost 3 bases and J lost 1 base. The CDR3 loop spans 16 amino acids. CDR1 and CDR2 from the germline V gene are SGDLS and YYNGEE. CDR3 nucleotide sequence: TGTGCCAGCAGCGCCTGGGACAGGGACTTCCAAGAGACCCAGTACTTC. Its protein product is CASSAWDRDFQETQYF.

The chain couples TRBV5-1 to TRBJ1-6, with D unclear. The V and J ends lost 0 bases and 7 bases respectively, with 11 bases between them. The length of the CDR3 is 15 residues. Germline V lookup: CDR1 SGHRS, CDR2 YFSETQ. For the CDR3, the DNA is TGCGCCAGCAGCTTGGAAGGGAGCGGCAATTCACCCCTCCACTTT. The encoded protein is CASSLEGSGNSPLHF.

The CDR3 is CATRDTSLIEQYF. CDR3 in DNA: TGTGCCACCAGGGACACCAGTTTGATCGAGCAGTACTTC. J is TRBJ2-7 and V is TRBV27, with D perhaps TRBD1 (6 bases). Per germline, CDR1 MNHEY and CDR2 SMNVEV (reference sequence). The CDR3 sequence is 13 residues long. The V end was cut by 10 bases, the J end by 6 bases, with 19 bases between.

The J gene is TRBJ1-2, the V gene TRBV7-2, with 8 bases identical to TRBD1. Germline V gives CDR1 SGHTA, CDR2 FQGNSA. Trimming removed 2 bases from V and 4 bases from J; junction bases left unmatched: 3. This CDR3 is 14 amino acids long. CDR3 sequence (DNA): TGTGCCAGCAGCTTAAGGGGGACAGGCTATGGCTACACCTTC. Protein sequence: CASSLRGTGYGYTF.

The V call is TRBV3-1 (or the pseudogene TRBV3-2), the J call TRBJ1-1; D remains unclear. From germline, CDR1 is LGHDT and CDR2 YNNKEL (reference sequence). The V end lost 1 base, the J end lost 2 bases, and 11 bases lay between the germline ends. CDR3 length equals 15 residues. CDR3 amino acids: CASSQARSGNTEAFF. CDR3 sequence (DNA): TGTGCCAGCAGCCAAGCTAGGTCCGGTAACACTGAAGCTTTCTTT.

The CDR3 loop is CAWSVIRSDYGYTF. CDR3 bases: TGTGCCTGGAGTGTTATTCGGTCTGATTATGGCTACACCTTC. The chain is built from TRBV30 and TRBJ1-2; D remains ambiguous. This CDR3 is 14 amino acids long. V lost 0 bases and J 5 bases, leaving 13 bases between the germline ends. CDR1 is GTSNPN, CDR2 SVGIG, per germline (reference sequence).

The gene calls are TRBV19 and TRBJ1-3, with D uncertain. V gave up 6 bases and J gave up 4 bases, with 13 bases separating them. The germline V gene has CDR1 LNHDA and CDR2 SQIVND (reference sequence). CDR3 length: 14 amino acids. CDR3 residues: CASRDPGGGNTIYF. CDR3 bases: TGTGCCAGTAGAGACCCAGGAGGCGGAAACACCATATATTTT.

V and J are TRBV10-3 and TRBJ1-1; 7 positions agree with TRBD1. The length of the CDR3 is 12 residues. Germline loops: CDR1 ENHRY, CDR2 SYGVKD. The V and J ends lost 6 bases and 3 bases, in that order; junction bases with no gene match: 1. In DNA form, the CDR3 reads TGTGCCATCAGCCAGGGGGACACTGAAGCTTTCTTT. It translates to CAISQGDTEAFF.

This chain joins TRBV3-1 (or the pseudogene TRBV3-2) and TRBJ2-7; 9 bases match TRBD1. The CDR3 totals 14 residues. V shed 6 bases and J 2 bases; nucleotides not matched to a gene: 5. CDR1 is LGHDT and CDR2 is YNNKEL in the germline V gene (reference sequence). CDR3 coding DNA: TGTGCCAGCAGGGGGACAGGGTACCCCTACGAGCAGTACTTC. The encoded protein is CASRGTGYPYEQYF.

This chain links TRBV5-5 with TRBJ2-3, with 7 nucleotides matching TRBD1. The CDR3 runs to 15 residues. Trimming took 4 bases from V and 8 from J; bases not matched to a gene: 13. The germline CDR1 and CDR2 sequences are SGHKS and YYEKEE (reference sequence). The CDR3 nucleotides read TGTGCCAGCAGCCCGGCGTCAGGGGGTCTGGTTACGCAGTATTTT. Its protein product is CASSPASGGLVTQYF.

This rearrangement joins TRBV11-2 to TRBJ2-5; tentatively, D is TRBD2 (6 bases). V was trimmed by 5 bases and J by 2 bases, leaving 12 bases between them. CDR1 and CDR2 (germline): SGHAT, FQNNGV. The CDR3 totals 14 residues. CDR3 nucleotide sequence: TGTGCCAGCAGCCTGGGGGGAAGACAAGAGACCCAGTACTTC. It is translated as CASSLGGRQETQYF.

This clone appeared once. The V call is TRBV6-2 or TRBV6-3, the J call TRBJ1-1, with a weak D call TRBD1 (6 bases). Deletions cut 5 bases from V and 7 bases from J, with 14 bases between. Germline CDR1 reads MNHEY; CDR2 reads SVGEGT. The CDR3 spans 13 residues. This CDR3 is CASSLQGAGEAFF. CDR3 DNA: TGTGCCAGCAGTCTACAGGGAGCCGGTGAAGCTTTCTTT.

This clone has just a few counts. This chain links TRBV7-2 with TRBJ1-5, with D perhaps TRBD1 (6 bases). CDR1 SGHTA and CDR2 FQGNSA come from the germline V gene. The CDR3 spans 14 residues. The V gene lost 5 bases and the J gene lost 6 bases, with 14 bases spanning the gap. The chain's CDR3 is CASSQSGGPQPQHF. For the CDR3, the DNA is TGTGCCAGCAGCCAATCCGGGGGGCCTCAGCCCCAGCATTTT.

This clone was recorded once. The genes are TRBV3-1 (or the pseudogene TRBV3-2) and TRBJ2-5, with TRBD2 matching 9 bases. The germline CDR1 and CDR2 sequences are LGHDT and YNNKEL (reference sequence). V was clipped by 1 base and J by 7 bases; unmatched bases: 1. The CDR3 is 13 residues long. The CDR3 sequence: CASSQGAGGTQYF. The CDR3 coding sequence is TGTGCCAGCAGCCAAGGAGCGGGGGGGACCCAGTACTTC.

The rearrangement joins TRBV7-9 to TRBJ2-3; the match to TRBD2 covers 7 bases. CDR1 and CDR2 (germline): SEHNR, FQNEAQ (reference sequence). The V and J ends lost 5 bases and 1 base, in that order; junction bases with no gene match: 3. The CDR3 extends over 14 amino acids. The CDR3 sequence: CASSDAGGTDTQYF. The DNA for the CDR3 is TGTGCCAGCAGCGACGCGGGGGGCACAGATACGCAGTATTTT.

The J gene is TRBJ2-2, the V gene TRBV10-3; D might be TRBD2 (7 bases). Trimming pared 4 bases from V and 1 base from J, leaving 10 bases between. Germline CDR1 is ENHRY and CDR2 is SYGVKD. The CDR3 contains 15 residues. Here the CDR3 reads CAISAGGQNTGELFF. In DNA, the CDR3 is TGTGCCATCAGTGCGGGGGGACAGAACACCGGGGAGCTGTTTTTT.

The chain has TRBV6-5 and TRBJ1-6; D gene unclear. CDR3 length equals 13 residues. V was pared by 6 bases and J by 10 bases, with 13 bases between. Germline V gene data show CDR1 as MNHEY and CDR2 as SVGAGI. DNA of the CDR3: TGTGCCAGCAGCCCCAAGGCGGGGTCACCCCTCCACTTT. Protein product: CASSPKAGSPLHF.

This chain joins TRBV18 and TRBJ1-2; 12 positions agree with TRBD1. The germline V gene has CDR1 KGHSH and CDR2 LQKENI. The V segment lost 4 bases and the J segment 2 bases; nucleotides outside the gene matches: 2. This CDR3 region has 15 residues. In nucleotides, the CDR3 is TGTGCCAGCTCACGGGACAGGGGGCAGAACTATGGCTACACCTTC. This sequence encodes CASSRDRGQNYGYTF.

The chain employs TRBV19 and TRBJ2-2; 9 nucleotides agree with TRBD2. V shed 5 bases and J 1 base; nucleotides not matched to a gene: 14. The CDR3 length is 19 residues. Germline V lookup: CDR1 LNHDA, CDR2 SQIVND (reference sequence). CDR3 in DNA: TGTGCCAGTAGTCTCCCCCCGCGGGGCGGGGGGGAGAACACCGGGGAGCTGTTTTTT. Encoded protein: CASSLPPRGGGENTGELFF. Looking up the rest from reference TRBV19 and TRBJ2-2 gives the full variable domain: DGGITQSPKYLFRKEGQNVTLSCEQNLNHDAMYWYRQDPGQGLRLIYYSQIVNDFQKGDIAEGYSVSREKKESFPLTVTSAQKNPTAFYLCASSLPPRGGGENTGELFFGEGSRLTVL.

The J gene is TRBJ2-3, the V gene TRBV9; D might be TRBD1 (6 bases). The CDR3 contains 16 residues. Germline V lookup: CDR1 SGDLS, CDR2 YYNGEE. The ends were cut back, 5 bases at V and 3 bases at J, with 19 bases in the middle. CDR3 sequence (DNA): TGTGCCAGCAGTACCAGGGGTACGATGAGGACAGATACGCAGTATTTT. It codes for CASSTRGTMRTDTQYF. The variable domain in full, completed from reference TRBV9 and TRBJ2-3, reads DSGVTQTPKHLITATGQRVTLRCSPRSGDLSVYWYQQSLDQGLQFLIQYYNGEERAKGNILERFSAQQFPDLHSELNLSSLELGDSALYFCASSTRGTMRTDTQYFGPGTRLTVL.

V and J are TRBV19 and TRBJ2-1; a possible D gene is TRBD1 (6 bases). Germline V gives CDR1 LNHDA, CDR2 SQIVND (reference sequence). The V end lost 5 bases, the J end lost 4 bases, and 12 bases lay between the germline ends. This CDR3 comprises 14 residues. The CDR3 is CASSPLDSYNEQFF. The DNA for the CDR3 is TGTGCCAGTAGTCCTCTGGACAGTTACAATGAGCAGTTCTTC. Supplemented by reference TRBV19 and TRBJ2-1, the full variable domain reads DGGITQSPKYLFRKEGQNVTLSCEQNLNHDAMYWYRQDPGQGLRLIYYSQIVNDFQKGDIAEGYSVSREKKESFPLTVTSAQKNPTAFYLCASSPLDSYNEQFFGPGTRLTVL.